This entry concerns a single T cell receptor (beta chain). The data stem from a study of control samples from healthy donors and cancer patients. Repertoires were generated with immunoSEQ multiplex PCR, while TCRdb's copy carries only in-frame clones and drops some. Of roughly 450,000 clones listed, approximately 90% are singletons. This CDR3 contains 17 residues. The specimen sequenced was PBMCs. This clonotype was obtained from a man aged 40-49 years with head and neck cancer. The chain recombines TRBV21-1 with TRBJ2-1; TRBD2 was called by the table and not checked on the DNA. TRBV21-1 is a listed pseudogene. The CDR3 sequence is CASSKAAERSKGNEQFF. CDR3 in DNA: TGTGCCAGCAGCAAAGCCGCGGAGCGGTCAAAAGGAAATGAGCAGTTCTTC.